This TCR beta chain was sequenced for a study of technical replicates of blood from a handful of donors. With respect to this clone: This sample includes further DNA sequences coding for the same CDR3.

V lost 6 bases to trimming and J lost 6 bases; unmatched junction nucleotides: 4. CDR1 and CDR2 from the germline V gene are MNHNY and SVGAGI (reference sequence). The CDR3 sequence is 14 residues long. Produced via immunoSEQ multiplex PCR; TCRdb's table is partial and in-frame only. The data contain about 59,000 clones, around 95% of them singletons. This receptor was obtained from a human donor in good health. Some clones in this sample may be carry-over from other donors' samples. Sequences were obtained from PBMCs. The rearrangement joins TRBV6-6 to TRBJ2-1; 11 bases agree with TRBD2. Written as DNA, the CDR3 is TGTGCCAGCAGCTTAGCGGGGGGGCGCAATGAGCAGTTCTTC. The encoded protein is CASSLAGGRNEQFF.